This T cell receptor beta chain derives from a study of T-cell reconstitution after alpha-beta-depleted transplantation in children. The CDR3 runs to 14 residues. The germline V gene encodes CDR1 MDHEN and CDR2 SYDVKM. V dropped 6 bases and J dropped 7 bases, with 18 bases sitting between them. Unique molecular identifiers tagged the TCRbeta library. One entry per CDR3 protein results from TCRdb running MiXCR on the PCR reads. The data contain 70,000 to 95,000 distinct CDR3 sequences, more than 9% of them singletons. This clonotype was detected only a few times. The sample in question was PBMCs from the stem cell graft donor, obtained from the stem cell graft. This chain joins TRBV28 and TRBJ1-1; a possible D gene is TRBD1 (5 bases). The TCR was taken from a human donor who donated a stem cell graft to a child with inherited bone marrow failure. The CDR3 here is CASSLGSPRGEAFF. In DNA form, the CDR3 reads TGTGCCAGCAGCCTGGGCTCCCCGAGGGGTGAAGCTTTCTTT. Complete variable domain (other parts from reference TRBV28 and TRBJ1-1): DVKVTQSSRYLVKRTGEKVFLECVQDMDHENMFWYRQDPGLGLRLIYFSYDVKMKEKGDIPEGYSVSREKKERFSLILESASTNQTSMYLCASSLGSPRGEAFFGQGTRLTVV.